This paragraph reports one T cell receptor (beta chain). Its antigen is as yet unknown. CDR1 MNHNS and CDR2 SASEGT come from the germline V gene. The trim removed 1 base at V and 1 base at J, leaving 4 bases unmatched. This CDR3 is 16 amino acids long. The method was immunoSEQ multiplex PCR; TCRdb's version includes in-frame clones alone and lacks a portion of them. The profile shows about 45,000 clones, 94% of them singletons. This sample was included in a study of T cell clonotyping in hematopoietic cell transplantation. Study-level points and caveats: CD4 and CD8 repertoire contributions could not be separated without sorting. Pathologically expanded recipient clonotypes increased progressively from day 30 to day 180 as diversity fell. Broader posttransplant TCR repertoire diversity was predicted by graft donor and pretransplant recipient Inverse Simpson Index values.

The chain couples TRBV6-1 to TRBJ2-5; 9 positions match TRBD2. The sample taken for sequencing was peripheral blood mononuclear cells. This TCR was recovered from a woman between 50 and 59 years old in good health. Some clones in this sample may be carry-over from other donors' samples. This CDR3 reads CASSEVWRGGQETQYF. As DNA, the CDR3 is TGTGCCAGCAGTGAAGTATGGCGGGGGGGCCAAGAGACCCAGTACTTC.